This TCR beta chain is from a study of regulatory T cells in long-lasting Graves disease. Study results and caveats: Possibly, too few samples lowered accuracy. Persistent Graves' patients had lower TCR diversity than newly diagnosed ones.

V gave up 8 bases and J gave up 4 bases, with 17 bases separating them. This CDR3 contains 14 residues. Germline V gene data show CDR1 as LNHNV and CDR2 as YYDKDF (reference sequence). This clonotype was observed a few times. Antigen specificity is unknown. Stated time point: newly diagnosed GD, antithyroid drugs for less than 3 months. Preparation of the TCR library used RNA extracted from PBMCs. In this cohort, patients came from an endocrinology department located in Xi'an, China. In building TCR beta libraries, iRepertoire HTBI primers were used together with Arm-PCR of CDR3 regions. TCRdb re-called the multiplex PCR reads through MiXCR, storing one row per CDR3 protein. The sample shows 380,000 or so distinct CDR3 sequences, 15% to 20% of them seen only once. These records were also assigned to another study, of T cells in Graves' hyperthyroidism and ophthalmopathy.

Material: peripheral blood mononuclear cells (PBMCs), obtained at new diagnosis, from a patient treated with antithyroid drugs. The J gene is TRBJ1-2, the V gene TRBV15; D is uncertain. The receptor was derived from a woman between 18 and 30 years old with Graves disease. The DNA of the CDR3 is TGTGCCACCGGGTTTTGGGAGGAAGGCTATGGCTACACCTTC. It specifies CATGFWEEGYGYTF.